The present entry profiles one T cell receptor beta chain with its context. This specimen comes from a study of CD4 and CD8 cells across lung adenocarcinoma regions. Donors had localized lung adenocarcinoma, a non-small cell lung cancer. Trimming removed 3 bases from V and 9 bases from J, with 12 bases in between. The CDR3 has 14 amino acids. Germline assignment: CDR1 SGHTA and CDR2 FQGNSA. TCRdb redid the calling of the PCR reads with MiXCR, one entry per CDR3 protein. The sample lists under 20,000 distinct CDR3 sequences, 51% occurring once. The TCR comes from a female donor with lung adenocarcinoma. The CD4 and CD8 labels of this study may be unreliable. This rearrangement joins TRBV7-2 to TRBJ1-6; no reliable D call. The sample consisted of CD8+ T cells from the center of a lung tumor. The CDR3 region is CASSFGEATSPLHF. As DNA, the CDR3 is TGTGCCAGCAGCTTCGGGGAGGCGACTTCACCCCTCCACTTT. The full variable domain, with the rest looked up from reference TRBV7-2 and TRBJ1-6, is GAGVSQSPSNKVTEKGKDVELRCDPISGHTALYWYRQSLGQGLEFLIYFQGNSAPDKSGLPSDRFSAERTGGSVSTLTIQRTQQEDSAVYLCASSFGEATSPLHFGNGTRLTVT.